This T cell receptor beta chain is drawn from a study of blood T cell repertoires in COVID-19. Study overall: Collection of acute and convalescent COVID-19 samples took place in the United States, Italy and Spain. Nucleic acid was either cDNA or gDNA, and it came from T cells, B-cell-depleted T cells, or PBMCs.

Profiled with immunoSEQ multiplex PCR; TCRdb holds only in-frame clones, not every one. The sample includes about 220,000 clones, roughly 84% seen only once; the top ten take approximately 3.8%. J was trimmed by 1 base and V by 4 bases; bases with no gene match: 5. This CDR3 region has 15 residues. From germline, CDR1 is SGHNT and CDR2 YYREEE (reference sequence). The sample taken for sequencing was peripheral blood. The chain recombines TRBV5-4 with TRBJ1-2, with 9 positions matching TRBD1. The sequence came from a woman older than 75 with acute or convalescent COVID-19. As DNA, the CDR3 is TGTGCCAGCAGCCTACCGACAGGGGGTAACTATGGCTACACCTTC. Encoded protein: CASSLPTGGNYGYTF.